This T cell receptor (beta chain) was sequenced during a study of T cell repertoires in cytomegalovirus infection. Study context: Evidence of both CMV infection and a matching HLA type came from public TCR beta signatures. Study outcomes and limitations: Identification of carriers of CMV plus the relevant HLA was achieved through cumulative public TCR beta family frequency. What dominated the ex vivo response were HLA-C-restricted CMV-specific TCR beta clonotypes.

One entry per CDR3 protein results from TCRdb running MiXCR on the reads. The sample consists of about 460,000 distinct CDR3 sequences, roughly 10% of them appearing once. Germline V gene data show CDR1 as SGHNT and CDR2 as YENEEA. V shed 4 bases and J shed 2 bases, with 11 bases lying between them. The CDR3 runs 14 residues. This clonotype was seen a handful of times. The antigen remains undetermined. This clonotype originated in a human donor in good health (CMV status not recorded). Some clones in this sample may be carry-over from other donors' samples. The specimen sequenced was PBMCs. V is TRBV11-3 and J is TRBJ2-5; D is uncertain. CDR3 amino acids: CASSSGRLQETQYF. CDR3 in DNA: TGTGCCAGCAGCTCCGGACGGTTACAAGAGACCCAGTACTTC.